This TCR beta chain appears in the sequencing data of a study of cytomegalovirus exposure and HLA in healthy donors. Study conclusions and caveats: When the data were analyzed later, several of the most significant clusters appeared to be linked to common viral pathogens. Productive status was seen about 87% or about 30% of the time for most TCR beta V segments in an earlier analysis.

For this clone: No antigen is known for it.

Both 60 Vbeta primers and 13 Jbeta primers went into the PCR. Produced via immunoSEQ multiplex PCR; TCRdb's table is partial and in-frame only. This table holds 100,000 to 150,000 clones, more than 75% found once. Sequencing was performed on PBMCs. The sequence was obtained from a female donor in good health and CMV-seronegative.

The DNA for the CDR3 is TGTGCCAGAAGCCTTTGGCCGCGGACTGAAGCTTTCTTT. This encodes CARSLWPRTEAFF. V and J are TRBV5-3 and TRBJ1-1; no firm D call. TRBV5-3 is an ORF for which the function is uncertain. V gave up 4 bases and J gave up 5 bases, with 12 bases separating them. There are 13 residues in the CDR3.